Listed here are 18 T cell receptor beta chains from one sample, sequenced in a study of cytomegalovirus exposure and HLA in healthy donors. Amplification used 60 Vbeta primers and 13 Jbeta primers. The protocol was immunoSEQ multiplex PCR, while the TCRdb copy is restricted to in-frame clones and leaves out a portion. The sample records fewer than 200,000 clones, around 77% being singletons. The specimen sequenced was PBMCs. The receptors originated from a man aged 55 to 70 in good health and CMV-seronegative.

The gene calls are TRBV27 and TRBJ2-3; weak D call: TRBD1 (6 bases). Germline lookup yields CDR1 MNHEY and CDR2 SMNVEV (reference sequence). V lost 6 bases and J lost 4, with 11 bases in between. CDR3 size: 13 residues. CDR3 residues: CASRPQGADTQYF. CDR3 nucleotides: TGTGCCAGCAGGCCACAGGGTGCAGATACGCAGTATTTT.

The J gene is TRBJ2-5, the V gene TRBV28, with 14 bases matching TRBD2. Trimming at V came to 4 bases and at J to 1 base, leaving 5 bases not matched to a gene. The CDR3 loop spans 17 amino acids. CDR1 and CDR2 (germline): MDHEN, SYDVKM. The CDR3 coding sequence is TGTGCCAGCAGTTCGCCGGGACTAGCGGGAGCCCAAGAGACCCAGTACTTC. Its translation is CASSSPGLAGAQETQYF.

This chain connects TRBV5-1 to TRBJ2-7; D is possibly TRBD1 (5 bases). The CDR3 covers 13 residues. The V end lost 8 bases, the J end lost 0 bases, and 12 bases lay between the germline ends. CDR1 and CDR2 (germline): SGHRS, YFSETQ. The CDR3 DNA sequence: TGCGCCAGTTCTCAGGGCAGCTCCTACGAGCAGTACTTC. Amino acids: CASSQGSSYEQYF. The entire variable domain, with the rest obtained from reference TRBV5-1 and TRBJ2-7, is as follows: KAGVTQTPRYLIKTRGQQVTLSCSPISGHRSVSWYQQTPGQGLQFLFEYFSETQRNKGNFPGRFSGRQFSNSRSEMNVSTLELGDSALYLCASSQGSSYEQYFGPGTRLTVT.

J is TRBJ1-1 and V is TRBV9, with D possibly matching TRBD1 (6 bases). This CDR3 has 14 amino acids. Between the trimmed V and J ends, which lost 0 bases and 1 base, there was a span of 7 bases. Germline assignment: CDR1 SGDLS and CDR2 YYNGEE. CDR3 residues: CASSVDRANTEAFF. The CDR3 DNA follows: TGTGCCAGCAGCGTAGACAGGGCGAACACTGAAGCTTTCTTT.

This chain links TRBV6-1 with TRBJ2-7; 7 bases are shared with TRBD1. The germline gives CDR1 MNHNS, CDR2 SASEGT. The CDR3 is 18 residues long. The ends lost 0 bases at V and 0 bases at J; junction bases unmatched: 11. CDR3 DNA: TGTGCCAGCAGTGAAGCGCGACAGGGCCCCATGAGCTCCTACGAGCAGTACTTC. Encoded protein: CASSEARQGPMSSYEQYF.

DNA of the CDR3: TGTGCCAGCAGCCCCCGACAGATTGCAACTAATGAAAAACTGTTTTTT. The encoded protein is CASSPRQIATNEKLFF. The J gene is TRBJ1-4, the V gene TRBV9; tentatively, D is TRBD1 (5 bases). This CDR3 comprises 16 residues. Trimming took off 4 bases at V and 0 bases at J, with 13 bases between the two ends. Germline CDR1 is SGDLS and CDR2 is YYNGEE.

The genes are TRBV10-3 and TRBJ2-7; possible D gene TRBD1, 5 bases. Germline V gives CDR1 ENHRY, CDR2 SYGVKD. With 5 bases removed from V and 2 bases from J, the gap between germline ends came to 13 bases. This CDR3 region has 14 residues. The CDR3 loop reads CAISNNRNTYEQYF. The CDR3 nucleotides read TGTGCCATCAGTAATAACAGGAATACCTACGAGCAGTACTTC.

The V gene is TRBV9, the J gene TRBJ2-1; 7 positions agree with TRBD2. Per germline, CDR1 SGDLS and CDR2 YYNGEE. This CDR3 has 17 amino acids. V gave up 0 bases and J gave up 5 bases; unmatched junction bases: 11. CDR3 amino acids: CASSVATAGVVNNEQFF. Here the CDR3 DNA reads TGTGCCAGCAGCGTAGCTACGGCGGGAGTAGTCAACAATGAGCAGTTCTTC.

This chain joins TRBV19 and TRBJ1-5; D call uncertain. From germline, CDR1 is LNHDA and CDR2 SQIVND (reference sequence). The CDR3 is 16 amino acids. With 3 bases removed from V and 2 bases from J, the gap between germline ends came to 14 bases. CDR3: CASSILAQVGNQPQHF. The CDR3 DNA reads TGTGCCAGTAGTATCCTCGCCCAGGTGGGCAATCAGCCCCAGCATTTT.

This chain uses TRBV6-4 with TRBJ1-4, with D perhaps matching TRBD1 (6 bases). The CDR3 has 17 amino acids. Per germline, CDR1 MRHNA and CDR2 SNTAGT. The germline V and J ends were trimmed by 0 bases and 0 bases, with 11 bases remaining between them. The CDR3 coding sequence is TGTGCCAGCAGTGACTCGGACAGCCAGTCAACTAATGAAAAACTGTTTTTT. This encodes CASSDSDSQSTNEKLFF.

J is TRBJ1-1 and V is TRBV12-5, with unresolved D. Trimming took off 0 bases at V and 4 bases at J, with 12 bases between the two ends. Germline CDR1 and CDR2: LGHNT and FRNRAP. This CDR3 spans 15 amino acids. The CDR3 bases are TGTGCTAGTGGTTTGGTACTACCCGAGATCACTGAAGCTTTCTTT. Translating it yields CASGLVLPEITEAFF.

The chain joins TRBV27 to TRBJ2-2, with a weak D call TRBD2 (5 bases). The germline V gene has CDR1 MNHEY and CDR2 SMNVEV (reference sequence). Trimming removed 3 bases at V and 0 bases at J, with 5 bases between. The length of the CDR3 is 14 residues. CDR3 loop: CASSFGTNTGELFF. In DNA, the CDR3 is TGTGCCAGCAGTTTCGGGACGAACACCGGGGAGCTGTTTTTT.

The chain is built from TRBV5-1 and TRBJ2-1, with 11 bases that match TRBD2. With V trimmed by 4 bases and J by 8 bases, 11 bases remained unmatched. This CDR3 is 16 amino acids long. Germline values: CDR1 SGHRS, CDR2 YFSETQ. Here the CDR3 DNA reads TGCGCCAGCAGCCTTGGGGGGTTAGCGGGGGGGGATGAGCAGTTCTTC. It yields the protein CASSLGGLAGGDEQFF.

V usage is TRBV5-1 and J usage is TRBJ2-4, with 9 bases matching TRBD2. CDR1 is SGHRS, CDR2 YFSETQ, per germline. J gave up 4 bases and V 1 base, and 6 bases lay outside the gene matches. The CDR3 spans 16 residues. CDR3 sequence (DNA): TGCGCCAGCAGCTTGTTACCTAGCGGGGCGAAAAACATTCAGTACTTC. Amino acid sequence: CASSLLPSGAKNIQYF.

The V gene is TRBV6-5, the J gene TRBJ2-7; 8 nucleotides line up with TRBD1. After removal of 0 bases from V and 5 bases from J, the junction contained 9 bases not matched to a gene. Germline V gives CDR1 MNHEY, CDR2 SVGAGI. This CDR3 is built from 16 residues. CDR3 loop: CASSYSSRGPYNEQYF. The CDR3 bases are TGTGCCAGCAGTTACTCATCCAGGGGGCCTTACAACGAGCAGTACTTC.

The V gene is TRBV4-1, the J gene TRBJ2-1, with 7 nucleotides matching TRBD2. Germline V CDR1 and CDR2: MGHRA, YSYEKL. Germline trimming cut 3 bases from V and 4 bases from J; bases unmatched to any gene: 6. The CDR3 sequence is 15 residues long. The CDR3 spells CASSQVRERYNEQFF. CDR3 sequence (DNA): TGCGCCAGCAGCCAGGTGCGGGAGAGGTACAATGAGCAGTTCTTC.

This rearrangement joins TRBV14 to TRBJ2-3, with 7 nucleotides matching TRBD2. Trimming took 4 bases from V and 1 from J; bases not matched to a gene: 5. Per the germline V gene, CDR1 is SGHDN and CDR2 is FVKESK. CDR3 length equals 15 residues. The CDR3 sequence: CASSPRGRGTDTQYF. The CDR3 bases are TGTGCCAGCAGCCCCCGGGGGAGGGGCACAGATACGCAGTATTTT.

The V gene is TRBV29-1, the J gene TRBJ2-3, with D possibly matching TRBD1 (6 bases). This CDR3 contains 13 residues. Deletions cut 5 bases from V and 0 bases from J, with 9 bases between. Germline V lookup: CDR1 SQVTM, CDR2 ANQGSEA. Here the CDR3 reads CSVSGESTDTQYF. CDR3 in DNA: TGCAGCGTTTCAGGGGAGAGCACAGATACGCAGTATTTT.